The clone carrying this TCR beta chain has only a few counts. Its antigen is undetermined. This record comes from a study of cytomegalovirus exposure and HLA in healthy donors. Study-level findings and limits: TCR beta V- and J-gene trimming was later associated with a missense DCLRE1C variant. The authors considered a cluster of highly shared sequence variants likely to be a sequencing artifact.

With 60 Vbeta and 13 Jbeta primers, the PCR was carried out. Libraries were prepared by immunoSEQ multiplex PCR; TCRdb keeps only in-frame clonotypes and omits some of them. The sample yields 65,000 to 85,000 clones, around 80% seen once. The germline V gene has CDR1 SQVTM and CDR2 ANQGSEA. V lost 6 bases, J lost 5 bases, and 14 bases lay in between. CDR3 size: 13 residues. Material for sequencing was PBMCs. This clonotype was obtained from a man aged 45-65 years in good health and CMV-seropositive. The chain recombines TRBV29-1 with TRBJ2-1; TRBD2 might be the D (5 bases). The CDR3 loop reads CSVGPLDHNEQFF. The CDR3 DNA is TGCAGCGTAGGCCCACTAGACCACAATGAGCAGTTCTTC.